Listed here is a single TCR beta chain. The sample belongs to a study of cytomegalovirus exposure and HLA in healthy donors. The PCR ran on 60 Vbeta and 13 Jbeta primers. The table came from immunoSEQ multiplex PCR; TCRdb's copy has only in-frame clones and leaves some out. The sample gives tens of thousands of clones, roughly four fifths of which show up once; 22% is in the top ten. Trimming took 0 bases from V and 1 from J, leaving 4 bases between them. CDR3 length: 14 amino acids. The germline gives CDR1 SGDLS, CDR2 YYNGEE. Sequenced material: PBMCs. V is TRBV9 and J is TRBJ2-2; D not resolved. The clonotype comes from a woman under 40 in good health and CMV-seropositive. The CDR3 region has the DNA TGTGCCAGCAGCGTAGTAGTGAACACCGGGGAGCTGTTTTTT. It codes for CASSVVVNTGELFF.